This paragraph reports one T cell receptor (beta chain). Assay used: immunoSEQ multiplex PCR; TCRdb lists only in-frame clones, some missing. Among hundreds of thousands of clones listed, around 87% were seen once. The sample is drawn from a study of shared T cell receptors in the human thymus. A further study also used this sample, focusing on human thymus T cells.

This sequence originates from a boy younger than two with a congenital heart defect. The sequencing input was thymocytes.

The CDR3 bases are TGCAGCGTTGAAAAGAACGCGGGCGTACGAGATACGCAGTATTTT. Translation: CSVEKNAGVRDTQYF. The J gene is TRBJ2-3, the V gene TRBV29-1; D is perhaps TRBD2 (5 bases). V was cut by 2 bases and J by 5 bases, with 17 bases left in between. Germline CDR1 and CDR2: SQVTM and ANQGSEA. The CDR3 has 15 amino acids.